These 27 T cell receptor beta chains originate from one sample sequenced in a study of blood T cell repertoires in COVID-19. Assay: immunoSEQ multiplex PCR; the TCRdb copy retains only in-frame clones and omits some. Found here are some 380,000 clones, over 65% of them singletons; the top ten hold around 1.1%. The material sequenced was peripheral blood. The receptors were sampled from a human donor with acute or convalescent COVID-19. The donor label of this sample is uncertain.

This clone has a handful of counts. The J gene is TRBJ2-2, the V gene TRBV7-9, with TRBD1 matching 8 bases. The germline gives CDR1 SEHNR, CDR2 FQNEAQ (reference sequence). This CDR3 spans 14 amino acids. After removal of 6 bases from V and 5 bases from J, the junction contained 5 bases not matched to a gene. The CDR3 region has the DNA TGTGCCAGCAGAACGGGACAGGCTACCGGGGAGCTGTTTTTT. Translated: CASRTGQATGELFF.

The CDR3 region has the DNA TGTGCCAGCAGCCCGGGGGGGCTGGGGCACACTGAAGCTTTCTTT. It specifies CASSPGGLGHTEAFF. The chain combines TRBV11-3 with TRBJ1-1, with TRBD1 as a possible D gene (6 bases). The V gene's germline CDR1 is SGHNT and CDR2 YENEEA. This CDR3 has 15 amino acids. V was trimmed by 5 bases and J by 3 bases, leaving 16 bases between them. Full variable domain (rest looked up from reference TRBV11-3 and TRBJ1-1): EAGVVQSPRYKIIEKKQPVAFWCNPISGHNTLYWYLQNLGQGPELLIRYENEEAVDDSQLPKDRFSAERLKGVDSTLKIQPAELGDSAVYLCASSPGGLGHTEAFFGQGTRLTVV.

The CDR3 sequence is CASSRTNTGELFF. The CDR3, as DNA: TGTGCCAGCAGCCGTACTAACACCGGGGAGCTGTTTTTT. The chain has TRBV7-6 and TRBJ2-2, with D unresolved. This CDR3 comprises 13 residues. Per germline, CDR1 SGHVS and CDR2 FNYEAQ. V lost 5 bases, J lost 2 bases, and 6 bases lay in between.

In the case of this clone: A read error may account for a junction end that differs from germline. This chain uses TRBV18 with TRBJ2-6, with TRBD1 identical over 8 bases. The CDR3 has 16 amino acids. Germline V gene data show CDR1 as KGHSH and CDR2 as LQKENI. CDR3 loop: CASSHGQGPGANVLTF. The CDR3 DNA reads TGTGCCAGCTCACACGGACAGGGCCCTGGAGCCAACGTCCTGACTTTC.

The chain combines TRBV18 with TRBJ1-5; 7 bases fit TRBD1. The CDR3 length is 13 residues. The germline gives CDR1 KGHSH, CDR2 LQKENI. The V gene end was trimmed by 4 bases and the J gene end by 7 bases; junction bases not matched to a gene: 4. The CDR3 DNA reads as TGTGCCAGCTCACGACAGGGTGAACAGCCCCAGCATTTT. Its protein product is CASSRQGEQPQHF.

In DNA form, the CDR3 reads TGTGCCAGCTCACTACGGACAGGGGGAAGCGAAAAACTGTTTTTT. Protein product: CASSLRTGGSEKLFF. The V and J genes are TRBV18 and TRBJ1-4; TRBD1 matches at 10 bases. The CDR3 extends over 15 amino acids. After removal of 4 bases from V and 8 bases from J, the junction contained 7 bases not matched to a gene. The germline CDR1 and CDR2 sequences are KGHSH and LQKENI.

The chain joins TRBV6-5 to TRBJ1-3, with D perhaps TRBD1 (5 bases). The V end was cut by 4 bases, the J end by 1 base, with 11 bases between. Germline CDR1 reads MNHEY; CDR2 reads SVGAGI. The CDR3 is 15 residues long. The CDR3 coding sequence is TGTGCCAGCAGTTCCGGGACTAAGTCTGGAAACACCATATATTTT. It encodes CASSSGTKSGNTIYF.

V usage is TRBV11-2 and J usage is TRBJ1-3; TRBD1 matches at 7 bases. V lost 3 bases and J lost 5; bases outside the gene matches: 16. This CDR3 spans 18 amino acids. From germline, CDR1 is SGHAT and CDR2 FQNNGV. DNA of the CDR3: TGTGCCAGCAGCTTTCCCTACAGGGGTCCCGGACCTAGAAACACCATATATTTT. As protein: CASSFPYRGPGPRNTIYF. The full variable domain, with the rest looked up from reference TRBV11-2 and TRBJ1-3, is EAGVAQSPRYKIIEKRQSVAFWCNPISGHATLYWYQQILGQGPKLLIQFQNNGVVDDSQLPKDRFSAERLKGVDSTLKIQPAKLEDSAVYLCASSFPYRGPGPRNTIYFGEGSWLTVV.

The chain couples TRBV5-1 to TRBJ1-1; TRBD1 might be the D (5 bases). This CDR3 spans 15 amino acids. V was clipped by 0 bases and J by 7 bases, with 16 bases between them. Germline V lookup: CDR1 SGHRS, CDR2 YFSETQ. The CDR3 nucleotides are TGCGCCAGCAGCTTGGCCTTGGGGGGTAAGGGTGAAGCTTTCTTT. It codes for CASSLALGGKGEAFF.

The chain employs TRBV6-6 and TRBJ1-2; D is possibly TRBD1 (5 bases). This CDR3 is built from 13 residues. CDR1 MNHNY and CDR2 SVGAGI come from the germline V gene (reference sequence). Trimming took off 5 bases at V and 9 bases at J, with 16 bases between the two ends. CDR3 amino acids: CASSQGTASRYTF. DNA of the CDR3: TGTGCCAGCAGTCAAGGGACTGCTTCCCGCTACACCTTC.

This chain uses TRBV5-1 with TRBJ2-1; 13 bases align to TRBD2. Trimming removed 2 bases from V and 8 bases from J; junction bases left unmatched: 4. Germline CDR1 is SGHRS and CDR2 is YFSETQ. The CDR3 has 15 amino acids. The CDR3 loop is CASSLLAGGPHEQFF. The CDR3 DNA reads TGCGCCAGCAGCTTACTAGCGGGAGGGCCCCATGAGCAGTTCTTC.

This chain uses TRBV6-5 with TRBJ1-6; no firm D call. Deletions cut 4 bases from V and 7 bases from J, with 11 bases between. Germline lookup yields CDR1 MNHEY and CDR2 SVGAGI. CDR3 size: 14 residues. The CDR3 protein is CASSSPVENSPLHF. In DNA, the CDR3 is TGTGCCAGCAGTTCCCCCGTAGAGAATTCACCCCTCCACTTT.

The chain recombines TRBV28 with TRBJ2-3; tentatively, D is TRBD2 (7 bases). Germline V gene sequence: CDR1 MDHEN, CDR2 SYDVKM. The V gene lost 2 bases and the J gene lost 0 bases, with 12 bases spanning the gap. The CDR3 contains 16 residues. This CDR3 reads CASSLIAGASTDTQYF. The CDR3 coding sequence is TGTGCCAGCAGTTTAATCGCGGGGGCGAGCACAGATACGCAGTATTTT.

V gene TRBV11-2 combines with J gene TRBJ2-7; D perhaps matches TRBD1 (5 bases). The CDR3 contains 15 residues. Germline V CDR1 and CDR2: SGHAT, FQNNGV. V lost 4 bases and J 3 bases, leaving 16 bases between the germline ends. CDR3: CASSSFGETVYEQYF. The CDR3 region has the DNA TGTGCCAGCAGCTCCTTTGGCGAGACAGTCTACGAGCAGTACTTC.

The chain carries TRBV7-8 and TRBJ2-7, with D possibly being TRBD1 (5 bases). Germline V CDR1 and CDR2: SGHVS, FQNEAQ. V was clipped by 2 bases and J by 0 bases, with 8 bases between them. The CDR3 is 14 amino acids. DNA for the CDR3: TGTGCCAGCAGCTTACACAGGACCTCCTACGAGCAGTACTTC. This encodes CASSLHRTSYEQYF.

The gene calls are TRBV4-2 and TRBJ2-1; 14 nucleotides line up with TRBD2. J was trimmed by 10 bases and V by 4 bases; bases with no gene match: 9. In germline, CDR1 is LGHNA, CDR2 YNFKEQ. The CDR3 is 16 amino acids. The CDR3 region has the DNA TGTGCCAGCAGCCCGTTGACTAGCGGGAGGGCCGAGGAGCAGTTCTTC. It specifies CASSPLTSGRAEEQFF.

This sequence joins TRBV3-1 (or the pseudogene TRBV3-2) and TRBJ2-1; TRBD2 matches 9 bases. This CDR3 contains 15 residues. The junction had 11 bases not matched to a gene; V was cut back by 2 bases and J by 12 bases. From germline, CDR1 is LGHDT and CDR2 YNNKEL (reference sequence). The CDR3 sequence: CASSQPLAGGGAQFF. The CDR3 coding sequence is TGTGCCAGCAGCCAACCCTTGGCGGGGGGGGGAGCGCAGTTCTTC.

This rearrangement joins TRBV7-8 to TRBJ1-5; 8 nucleotides agree with TRBD1. The CDR3 loop spans 14 amino acids. Germline assignment: CDR1 SGHVS and CDR2 FQNEAQ. The V segment lost 3 bases and the J segment 6 bases; nucleotides outside the gene matches: 4. CDR3 in DNA: TGTGCCAGCAGCTTCCGACAGGGGAGTCAGCCCCAGCATTTT. Its translation: CASSFRQGSQPQHF.

The V and J genes are TRBV6-6 and TRBJ1-6; 7 bases fit TRBD1. V lost 10 bases, J lost 5 bases, and 23 bases stayed unmatched. This CDR3 has 19 residues. CDR1 and CDR2 (germline): MNHNY, SVGAGI (reference sequence). CDR3 DNA sequence: TGTGCCACCTGTCGTCCGGGACAGCAAAGGGCGAACCATAATTCACCCCTCCACTTT. Translation: CATCRPGQQRANHNSPLHF.

This chain's CDR3 is CAWSTGQGLSDTQYF. CDR3 coding DNA: TGTGCCTGGAGTACCGGACAGGGCCTTTCGGATACGCAGTATTTT. J is TRBJ2-3 and V is TRBV30; 8 nucleotides line up with TRBD1. Germline V gene sequence: CDR1 GTSNPN, CDR2 SVGIG (reference sequence). The CDR3 totals 15 residues. The V gene end was trimmed by 2 bases and the J gene end by 6 bases; junction bases not matched to a gene: 10.

The chain has TRBV7-9 and TRBJ1-2; TRBD1 aligns across 8 bases. J gave up 3 bases and V 0 bases, and 0 bases lay outside the gene matches. The CDR3 is 14 amino acids. Germline assignment: CDR1 SEHNR and CDR2 FQNEAQ (reference sequence). The CDR3 nucleotides are TGTGCCAGCAGCTTAGCGGACAGGGACTATGGCTACACCTTC. Translating it yields CASSLADRDYGYTF.

The chain employs TRBV29-1 and TRBJ1-2; weak D call: TRBD1 (5 bases). The CDR3 consists of 13 residues. V lost 0 bases and J 8 bases, leaving 13 bases between the germline ends. Germline V lookup: CDR1 SQVTM, CDR2 ANQGSEA. The CDR3 reads CSVEERGAAGYTF. CDR3 bases: TGCAGCGTTGAAGAAAGGGGTGCAGCGGGCTACACCTTC.

The chain has TRBV7-8 and TRBJ2-3, with a tentative D call TRBD2 (5 bases). V lost 5 bases and J lost 1, with 10 bases in between. Per the germline V gene, CDR1 is SGHVS and CDR2 is FQNEAQ. The length of the CDR3 is 14 residues. The CDR3 sequence: CASSRAAGTDTQYF. In DNA, the CDR3 is TGTGCCAGCAGCCGAGCGGCTGGCACAGATACGCAGTATTTT.

The J gene is TRBJ1-1, the V gene TRBV18, with D maybe TRBD1 (5 bases). CDR1 KGHSH and CDR2 LQKENI come from the germline V gene. The CDR3 contains 12 residues. V shed 3 bases and J shed 5 bases, with 7 bases lying between them. CDR3 loop: CASSPSGTEAFF. CDR3 DNA sequence: TGTGCCAGCTCACCTTCAGGGACTGAAGCTTTCTTT.

The chain is built from TRBV29-1 and TRBJ2-7; 8 bases are a match to TRBD2. The germline CDR1 and CDR2 sequences are SQVTM and ANQGSEA. CDR3 length: 14 amino acids. With 1 base clipped from V and 3 bases from J, the junction kept 5 bases outside the gene matches. This CDR3 reads CSVEVAGGFYEQYF. The CDR3 DNA reads as TGCAGCGTTGAAGTCGCGGGGGGTTTCTACGAGCAGTACTTC.

The genes are TRBV11-2 and TRBJ2-1; 7 positions match TRBD2. V shed 4 bases, J shed 3 bases, and the junction held 6 bases outside the gene matches. This CDR3 has 15 amino acids. The germline gives CDR1 SGHAT, CDR2 FQNNGV. The CDR3 bases are TGTGCCAGCAGCTACAGCCGGGACTACTACAATGAGCAGTTCTTC. It codes for CASSYSRDYYNEQFF.

About this clone itself: This CDR3 is also generated by other DNA sequences in the sample. The genes are TRBV18 and TRBJ1-5; D may be TRBD1 (5 bases). CDR1 is KGHSH, CDR2 LQKENI, per germline. V dropped 3 bases and J dropped 4 bases, with 7 bases sitting between them. The CDR3 runs to 13 residues. CDR3 DNA sequence: TGTGCCAGCTCACCGGGGCAGAATCAGCCCCAGCATTTT. It encodes CASSPGQNQPQHF.